Listed here are 27 T cell receptor beta chains from one sample, sequenced in a study of sequential checkpoint blockade in melanoma. Repertoires were generated with immunoSEQ multiplex PCR, while TCRdb's copy carries only in-frame clones and drops some. The data contain 2,500 or so clones, just under 15% of them singletons. As for treatment: randomized to nivolumab then ipilimumab (arm A) or the reverse (arm B). Sequences were derived from tumor tissue (inferred from file names), sampled from a patient given nivolumab and ipilimumab in sequence. The receptor source for this set is a human donor with melanoma.

This chain links TRBV6-8 with TRBJ1-4, with unresolved D. Germline V gives CDR1 MNHGY, CDR2 SAAAGT. This CDR3 is 18 amino acids long. The germline V and J ends were trimmed by 5 bases and 5 bases, with 24 bases remaining between them. As DNA, the CDR3 is TGTGCCAGCAGTGACTGTCCAAGTCTCCTAGTCGACAATGAAAAACTGTTTTTT. Its translation: CASSDCPSLLVDNEKLFF.

The rearrangement uses TRBV6-8 and TRBJ1-2; D is possibly TRBD1 (6 bases). In germline, CDR1 is MNHGY, CDR2 SAAAGT. The CDR3 loop spans 14 amino acids. The V end was cut by 0 bases, the J end by 3 bases, with 8 bases between. The CDR3 sequence: CASSYSHRDYGYTF. The CDR3 DNA reads as TGTGCCAGCAGTTACTCGCACAGGGACTATGGCTACACCTTC.

This clone was seen a single time. The chain joins TRBV25-1 to TRBJ1-1, with TRBD1 matching over 11 bases. Germline lookup yields CDR1 MGHDK and CDR2 SYGVNS. Trimming removed 6 bases from V and 0 bases from J; junction bases left unmatched: 6. This CDR3 has 16 residues. The CDR3, as DNA: TGTGCCAGCAGAGGACAGGGGGCGTCGGTGAACACTGAAGCTTTCTTT. This gives the protein CASRGQGASVNTEAFF. Full variable domain (remainder filled in from reference TRBV25-1 and TRBJ1-1): EADIYQTPRYLVIGTGKKITLECSQTMGHDKMYWYQQDPGMELHLIHYSYGVNSTEKGDLSSESTVSRIRTEHFPLTLESARPSHTSQYLCASRGQGASVNTEAFFGQGTRLTVV.

The J gene is TRBJ1-4, the V gene TRBV30, with 7 positions matching TRBD1. CDR1 GTSNPN and CDR2 SVGIG come from the germline V gene (reference sequence). The V segment lost 3 bases and the J segment 7 bases; nucleotides outside the gene matches: 11. The CDR3 loop spans 15 amino acids. The CDR3 DNA reads TGTGCCTGGAGCCTTTCCCGGGACAGAGGTGAAAAACTGTTTTTT. It encodes CAWSLSRDRGEKLFF.

The V call is TRBV19, the J call TRBJ2-1; D remains ambiguous. The CDR3 is made up of 13 amino acids. V lost 3 bases to trimming and J lost 10 bases, with 13 bases between them. CDR1 is LNHDA, CDR2 SQIVND, per germline (reference sequence). The CDR3 reads CASSMTSAGEQFF. The CDR3 nucleotides are TGTGCCAGTAGTATGACCAGCGCCGGCGAGCAGTTCTTC.

Judged by abundance, this clone is medium-sized. V and J are TRBV11-3 and TRBJ1-4, with D possibly matching TRBD1 (6 bases). V gave up 3 bases and J gave up 8 bases, with 13 bases separating them. Per the germline V gene, CDR1 is SGHNT and CDR2 is YENEEA. This CDR3 comprises 14 residues. The CDR3 protein is CASSLGRGGEKLFF. CDR3 DNA sequence: TGTGCCAGCAGCTTGGGCAGGGGTGGGGAAAAACTGTTTTTT.

The rearrangement links TRBV5-1 to TRBJ1-6; D not certain. Germline V lookup: CDR1 SGHRS, CDR2 YFSETQ. Between the trimmed V and J ends, which lost 0 bases and 0 bases, there was a span of 4 bases. The CDR3 has 15 residues. In DNA, the CDR3 is TGCGCCAGCAGCTTGGAAGACTCCTATAATTCACCCCTCCACTTT. Amino acid sequence: CASSLEDSYNSPLHF.

The rearrangement uses TRBV23-1 and TRBJ2-7; D remains ambiguous. TRBV23-1 is reported as an ORF; its role is uncertain. Trimming pared 3 bases from V and 9 bases from J, leaving 15 bases between. CDR3 length equals 13 residues. In DNA, the CDR3 is TGCGCCAGCAGTCATGCCGTAACCCAGCGGCAGTACTTC. Amino acid sequence: CASSHAVTQRQYF.

This chain connects TRBV6-7 to TRBJ1-1; 9 bases fit TRBD1. TRBV6-7 is designated an ORF whose function remains uncertain. This CDR3 is built from 14 residues. V gave up 5 bases and J gave up 11 bases; unmatched junction bases: 12. CDR3 nucleotides: TGTGCCAGCAGTGAAGTCCCGGGACAGGGCCGGGCTTTCTTT. This gives the protein CASSEVPGQGRAFF.

In its sample, this clone ranks as medium-sized. The chain joins TRBV6-8 to TRBJ2-1, with a possible D match to TRBD1 (5 bases). V lost 8 bases and J lost 5, with 16 bases in between. This CDR3 has 14 residues. The V gene's germline CDR1 is MNHGY and CDR2 SAAAGT. CDR3 in amino acids: CASVAPGHNNEQFF. For the CDR3, the DNA is TGTGCCAGCGTCGCCCCAGGGCACAACAATGAGCAGTTCTTC.

The chain is built from TRBV19 and TRBJ1-2, with no clear D. Germline V gives CDR1 LNHDA, CDR2 SQIVND (reference sequence). V lost 8 bases and J lost 7, with 20 bases in between. The CDR3 totals 14 residues. The CDR3 region is CASSSLREGAGYTF. CDR3 coding DNA: TGTGCCAGTTCCTCTCTCCGAGAGGGCGCTGGCTACACCTTC.

This clone was counted only a few times. The V call is TRBV6-8, the J call TRBJ2-1; tentatively, D is TRBD1 or TRBD2 (5 bases each). This CDR3 has 14 amino acids. CDR1 MNHGY and CDR2 SAAAGT come from the germline V gene. The V end lost 6 bases, the J end lost 4 bases, and 13 bases lay between the germline ends. In nucleotides, the CDR3 is TGTGCCAGCAGCCGAGGGGATTATTACAATGAGCAGTTCTTC. This codes for CASSRGDYYNEQFF.

This clone was observed a handful of times. This rearrangement joins TRBV6-8 to TRBJ1-2, with no clear D. This CDR3 spans 13 amino acids. Germline CDR1 MNHGY, CDR2 SAAAGT. V lost 6 bases to trimming and J lost 2 bases, with 10 bases between them. The CDR3 spells CASREGINYGYTF. The CDR3 DNA sequence: TGTGCCAGCAGGGAGGGTATAAACTATGGCTACACCTTC.

In its sample, this clone was seen a few times. The chain is built from TRBV6-8 and TRBJ1-4; possibly TRBD1 for D (5 bases). Germline V gives CDR1 MNHGY, CDR2 SAAAGT. V was trimmed by 10 bases and J by 2 bases, leaving 14 bases between them. CDR3 length: 14 amino acids. CDR3 DNA sequence: TGTGCCACACTTCCGCGGGGGACTAATGAAAAACTGTTTTTT. It codes for CATLPRGTNEKLFF.

The CDR3 reads CASSPSSAVQETQYF. In DNA form, the CDR3 reads TGTGCCAGCAGCCCCTCTAGCGCTGTCCAAGAGACCCAGTACTTC. The chain joins TRBV6-8 to TRBJ2-5; a possible D gene is TRBD2 (6 bases). The CDR3 extends over 15 amino acids. The V gene lost 6 bases and the J gene lost 1 base, with 15 bases spanning the gap. The germline V gene encodes CDR1 MNHGY and CDR2 SAAAGT.

This clone was counted a few times. This chain links TRBV6-8 with TRBJ1-5; D is ambiguous. This CDR3 comprises 15 residues. The germline CDR1 and CDR2 sequences are MNHGY and SAAAGT. Trimming took 0 bases from V and 9 from J, leaving 15 bases between them. This CDR3 reads CASSYSSDGVAPQHF. Written as DNA, the CDR3 is TGTGCCAGCAGTTACTCGAGTGATGGGGTAGCGCCCCAGCATTTT.

In its sample, this clone is medium-sized. The junction and the germline gene differ at one end; a read error may be behind it. V and J are TRBV11-3 and TRBJ2-1; 15 nucleotides align to TRBD2. CDR3 length: 14 residues. CDR1 is SGHNT, CDR2 YENEEA, per germline. The CDR3: CASSLGGLAGGHIF. The CDR3 nucleotides are TGTGCCAGCAGCTTAGGTGGACTAGCGGGGGGGCACATCTTC. The entire variable domain, with the rest obtained from reference TRBV11-3 and TRBJ2-1, is as follows: EAGVVQSPRYKIIEKKQPVAFWCNPISGHNTLYWYLQNLGQGPELLIRYENEEAVDDSQLPKDRFSAERLKGVDSTLKIQPAELGDSAVYLCASSLGGLAGGHIFGPGTRLTVL.

In its sample, this clone was seen a few times. This rearrangement joins TRBV9 to TRBJ1-1; D unclear. V lost 5 bases and J 0 bases, leaving 5 bases between the germline ends. Germline V lookup: CDR1 SGDLS, CDR2 YYNGEE. This CDR3 is built from 12 residues. The CDR3, as DNA: TGTGCCAGCAGTGGCTTGAACACTGAAGCTTTCTTT. Protein sequence: CASSGLNTEAFF.

This clone came up many times. The chain joins TRBV11-3 to TRBJ1-2; D is uncertain. The CDR3 is 17 amino acids. V was shortened by 3 bases and J by 6 bases, with 23 bases between the two germline ends. The germline CDR1 and CDR2 sequences are SGHNT and YENEEA. DNA for the CDR3: TGTGCCAGCAGCTTGGTCGGTCGGGCCTCGGCTGTCGATGGCTACACCTTC. Its translation is CASSLVGRASAVDGYTF.

This clone was counted only a few times. This rearrangement joins TRBV5-1 to TRBJ2-7; tentative D call: TRBD1 (6 bases). Trimming removed 2 bases from V and 5 bases from J, with 20 bases in between. The V gene's germline CDR1 is SGHRS and CDR2 YFSETQ. The CDR3 is 16 amino acids. CDR3 DNA: TGCGCCAGCAGCTTCGGTTCTGCTACAGGGAACCACGAGCAGTACTTC. Encoded protein: CASSFGSATGNHEQYF.

In this sample, this clone turned up a few times. V and J are TRBV19 and TRBJ2-4; TRBD1 matches at 7 bases. This CDR3 region has 14 residues. Germline V lookup: CDR1 LNHDA, CDR2 SQIVND (reference sequence). J was trimmed by 5 bases and V by 6 bases; bases with no gene match: 7. The CDR3 DNA reads TGTGCCAGTAGATTAACCGGGACAGAAAACATTCAGTACTTC. The encoded protein is CASRLTGTENIQYF.

The sample holds a few counts of this clone. The chain has TRBV9 and TRBJ1-1; no reliable D call. Germline V gene lookup returns CDR1 SGDLS and CDR2 YYNGEE. V dropped 5 bases and J dropped 7 bases, with 15 bases sitting between them. This CDR3 spans 13 amino acids. The CDR3 protein is CASSQDFVNEAFF. Here the CDR3 DNA reads TGTGCCAGCAGTCAGGACTTTGTCAATGAAGCTTTCTTT.

This clone was seen a few times. The gene calls are TRBV18 and TRBJ2-5; D remains unclear. The CDR3 has 13 amino acids. The germline V gene encodes CDR1 KGHSH and CDR2 LQKENI. The V end was cut by 3 bases, the J end by 0 bases, with 5 bases between. CDR3 in DNA: TGTGCCAGCTCACCGAGGCACCAAGAGACCCAGTACTTC. It encodes CASSPRHQETQYF.

Relative to its sample, this clone is medium-sized. The CDR3 bases are TGTGCCAGCAGCTTGTACCGGGACAGGGGATTCTATGAGCAGTTCTTC. Its protein product is CASSLYRDRGFYEQFF. J is TRBJ2-1 and V is TRBV11-3; 10 nucleotides align to TRBD1. The germline V gene has CDR1 SGHNT and CDR2 YENEEA. Germline trimming cut 3 bases from V and 8 bases from J; bases unmatched to any gene: 10. The CDR3 sequence is 16 residues long.

This clone is labeled medium-sized. This sequence joins TRBV7-2 and TRBJ2-5; D is unresolved. V was trimmed by 4 bases and J by 2 bases, leaving 8 bases between them. The CDR3 loop spans 13 amino acids. CDR1 SGHTA and CDR2 FQGNSA come from the germline V gene. The CDR3 coding sequence is TGTGCCAGCAGCTATAGCCGTCAAGAGACCCAGTACTTC. The encoded protein is CASSYSRQETQYF.

The table lists this clone with a few counts. As DNA, the CDR3 is TGTGCCTGGAGTGACCAGGGAGGCACTGAAGCTTTCTTT. It codes for CAWSDQGGTEAFF. The V and J genes are TRBV30 and TRBJ1-1; weak D call: TRBD1 (5 bases). Between the trimmed V and J ends, which lost 1 base and 4 bases, there was a span of 10 bases. CDR1 and CDR2 (germline): GTSNPN, SVGIG (reference sequence). The CDR3 is 13 amino acids. The full variable domain, completed using reference TRBV30 and TRBJ1-1, is SQTIHQWPATLVQPVGSPLSLECTVEGTSNPNLYWYRQAAGRGLQLLFYSVGIGQISSEVPQNLSASRPQDRQFILSSKKLLLSDSGFYLCAWSDQGGTEAFFGQGTRLTVV.

V and J are TRBV5-1 and TRBJ2-7; 9 bases are a match to TRBD2. The CDR3 has 15 residues. Germline values: CDR1 SGHRS, CDR2 YFSETQ. Trimming at V came to 1 base and at J to 2 bases, leaving 4 bases not matched to a gene. CDR3 protein: CASSLMERGAYEQYF. DNA of the CDR3: TGCGCCAGCAGCTTGATGGAGCGGGGGGCCTACGAGCAGTACTTC.